Listed below are T cell receptor beta chains from one sample, sequenced in a study of vaccination effects on CD4 cells after COVID-19. Sequencing was performed with immunoSEQ multiplex PCR; in TCRdb, only in-frame clones are kept and a portion is missing. Of about 71,000 clones listed, roughly four fifths were seen once; the top ten hold over 2%. No antigens are known for them. Sequencing used CD4+ T cells from PBMCs cultured without peptide, obtained after COVID-19 vaccination. These receptors were obtained from a human donor who received a COVID-19 vaccine. CDR3s include the opening cysteine and the closing phenylalanine or tryptophan. D genes are given only for firm matches. Only part of the rows carry a size: once, few, many, or a class if the clone is expanded.

-	-	TRBV18	TRBJ2-3	TGTGCCAGCTCACCGCTTGCAGATACGCAGTATTTT	CASSPLADTQYF
-	-	TRBV2	TRBJ1-1	TGTGCCAGCAGGGCAGAGACGTACACTGAAGCTTTCTTT	CASRAETYTEAFF
TRBD1	few	TRBV5-1	TRBJ2-5	TGCGCCAGCAGCTCCCTAGGACAGGGCCAAGAGACCCAGTACTTC	CASSSLGQGQETQYF
-	-	TRBV7-8	TRBJ2-6	TGTGCCAGCAGCTTAGGAAGAGTCCTGACTTTC	CASSLGRVLTF
-	-	TRBV7-9	TRBJ1-2	TGTGCCAGCAGCACGGACATTAACTATGGCTACACCTTC	CASSTDINYGYTF
-	-	TRBV30	TRBJ1-5	TGTGCCTGGAGTGTGGGGGGCGGGCAGCCCCAGCATTTT	CAWSVGGGQPQHF
TRBD1	few	TRBV11-2	TRBJ2-1	TGTGCCAGCAGAGGGACAGGGAGGGGTAATGAGCAGTTCTTC	CASRGTGRGNEQFF
TRBD2	-	TRBV9	TRBJ2-2	TGTGCCAGCAGTCCCACAGCGGGGGGGTACAACACCGGGGAGCTGTTTTTT	CASSPTAGGYNTGELFF
-	-	TRBV2	TRBJ1-5	TGTGCCAGCAGTGGTGAGGGAGATCAGCCCCAGCATTTT	CASSGEGDQPQHF
-	-	TRBV5-5	TRBJ2-5	TGTGCCAGCAGCTACACTCAGGGTCGGGTGGAGACCCAGTACTTC	CASSYTQGRVETQYF
TRBD1	-	TRBV28	TRBJ2-5	TGTGCCAGCAGTTCCCCCGGACAGGGCGTCGAGACCCAGTACTTC	CASSSPGQGVETQYF
TRBD2	-	TRBV4-2	TRBJ2-5	TGTGCCAGCAGCCAAGAAGGCGGGGCGGGGGGGGAGACCCAGTACTTC	CASSQEGGAGGETQYF
-	-	TRBV2	TRBJ2-5	TGTGCCGCCCACAGAGGGGAGACCCAGTACTTC	CAAHRGETQYF
-	-	TRBV10-3	TRBJ2-3	TGTGCCATCAGTTACAGTTCTAGCACAGATACGCAGTATTTT	CAISYSSSTDTQYF
-	-	TRBV2	TRBJ2-3	TGTGCCAGCAGACTACAAACTAGCACAGATACGCAGTATTTT	CASRLQTSTDTQYF
TRBD1	-	TRBV27	TRBJ1-6	TGTGCCAGCAGTTTTTCAGGGGGAGGTTCACCCCTCCACTTT	CASSFSGGGSPLHF
TRBD1	-	TRBV2	TRBJ2-1	TGTGCCAGCAACCTACAGGGGAGCTCCTACAATGAGCAGTTCTTC	CASNLQGSSYNEQFF
-	-	TRBV5-1	TRBJ2-3	TGCGCCAGCAGCTTGGGGTCGGGGGCCATCACAGATACGCAGTATTTT	CASSLGSGAITDTQYF
-	-	TRBV13	TRBJ2-1	TGTGCCAGCAGCTTAGTCCCAGGGGGGAATGAGCAGTTCTTC	CASSLVPGGNEQFF
-	-	TRBV28	TRBJ2-3	TGTGCCAGCCCTCCTAGGGGGGGAGGCACAGATACGCAGTATTTT	CASPPRGGGTDTQYF
-	-	TRBV5-1	TRBJ2-1	TGCGCCAGCAGCCGGAGATACAATGAGCAGTTCTTC	CASSRRYNEQFF
-	-	TRBV28	TRBJ2-5	TGTGCCAGCACCTCCGCTGGGGCGTACGAGACCCAGTACTTC	CASTSAGAYETQYF
-	-	TRBV2	TRBJ1-5	TGTGCCAGCAGTGGGAGCAATCAGCCCCAGCATTTT	CASSGSNQPQHF
-	-	TRBV10-3	TRBJ1-2	TGTGCCATCAAGGCGGAGTTGGGCTATGGCTACACCTTC	CAIKAELGYGYTF
-	-	TRBV7-2	TRBJ2-1	TGTGCCAGCAGCTTTCCCCTCGCTGATGAGCAGTTCTTC	CASSFPLADEQFF
-	-	TRBV5-1	TRBJ2-5	TGCGCCAGCAGCTTACAGGGAGAGGGAGAGACCCAGTACTTC	CASSLQGEGETQYF
TRBD1	-	TRBV14	TRBJ2-3	TGTGCCAGCAGCCAAGGGGACAGGGGCAAAGGAGATACGCAGTATTTT	CASSQGDRGKGDTQYF
-	-	TRBV28	TRBJ1-4	TGTGCCAGCAGCGATCTAAACGGACGGTTTGAAAAACTGTTTTTT	CASSDLNGRFEKLFF